This TCR beta chain was obtained from a study of blood T cells in healthy people across ages. Points from the study as a whole: Expanded clonotype shifts may have been confounded, as the donors had an unknown CMV status.

Through a sample-barcoded 5' primer and a J-beta primer mix, a second PCR was run for about 6 to 11 cycles. TCRdb passed the 5' RACE reads through MiXCR, listing each CDR3 protein once. The table includes hundreds of thousands of distinct CDR3 sequences, approximately 31% detected once. The CDR3 is 13 amino acids. The germline V gene has CDR1 MNHEY and CDR2 SMNVEV (reference sequence). As regards this clonotype: Its target is not known.

The TCR originated in a woman older than 75 in good health. The sequencing input was blood. This chain connects TRBV27 to TRBJ2-4, with TRBD1 identical over 9 bases. The J call is uncertain, as TRBJ2-7 better fits the DNA end. CDR3 coding DNA: TGTGCCAGCAGTATAGGGACAGGGTACGAGCAGTACTTC. Translating gives CASSIGTGYEQYF.